This TCR beta chain comes out of a study of T cell repertoires in cytomegalovirus infection. At the level of the study: In public TCR beta signatures, there were indications of both CMV infection and matching HLA type.

Via MiXCR, TCRdb re-called the reads, giving one row per CDR3 protein. The sample lists a few hundred thousand distinct CDR3 sequences; 9.1% were seen once. General study findings and limits: HLA-C-restricted CMV clonotypes gave the most frequent clonotype in two of eight donors.

As concerns this clonotype: Its antigen is as yet unknown.

Source material: PBMCs. The sequence derives from a human donor in good health (CMV status not recorded). Some clones in this sample may be carry-over from other donors' samples.

CDR3 nucleotides: TGTGCCAGCAGCGTAGAATCAGGCGGTTTCTACAATGAGCAGTTCTTC. Amino acids: CASSVESGGFYNEQFF. The chain has TRBV9 and TRBJ2-1, with unresolved D. This CDR3 contains 16 residues. V lost 0 bases, J lost 3 bases, and 13 bases lay in between. Looked up from germline, CDR1 is SGDLS and CDR2 is YYNGEE.